This is a list of T cell receptor beta chains from one sample in a study of T cells in Graves' hyperthyroidism and ophthalmopathy. TCRdb ran MiXCR on the multiplex PCR reads and lists one entry per CDR3 protein. Found here are more than 250,000 distinct CDR3 sequences, 13% to 15% of them singletons; the top ten hold about 30%. The sequencing input was blood. The receptors come from a woman between 45 and 60 years old with Graves' hyperthyroidism that later progressed to Graves' ophthalmopathy. CDR3s include the opening cysteine and the closing phenylalanine or tryptophan. The D gene is left open where the match is weak. Not all rows give a size; the values are once, few, many and, for expanded clones, a class.

V gene	J gene	clone size	D gene	CDR3 protein	CDR3 DNA
TRBV3-1	TRBJ2-2	many	TRBD1	CASSQAGQGKLFF	TGTGCCAGCAGCCAAGCGGGACAGGGAAAGCTGTTTTTT
TRBV10-3	TRBJ1-2	many	.	CAISGGHERYTF	TGTGCCATCAGTGGGGGACACGAGCGGTACACCTTC
TRBV28	TRBJ1-3	.	.	CASSLSRNTIYF	TGTGCCAGCAGTTTGTCCAGAAACACCATATATTTT
TRBV6-9	TRBJ2-1	.	.	CASSYVRSGYNEQFF	TGTGCCAGCAGTTACGTGCGGAGTGGATACAATGAGCAGTTCTTC
TRBV30	TRBJ1-5	many	.	CAWSVSGNQPQHF	TGTGCCTGGAGTGTAAGTGGGAATCAGCCCCAGCATTTT
TRBV18	TRBJ1-2	many	TRBD1	CASSRPGQGNYGYTF	TGTGCCAGCTCACGCCCGGGACAGGGGAATTATGGCTACACCTTC
TRBV30	TRBJ1-5	many	.	CAWSQDNSNQPQHF	TGTGCCTGGAGCCAAGATAATAGCAATCAGCCCCAGCATTTT
TRBV7-9	TRBJ2-1	.	TRBD2	CASSARGGEQFF	TGTGCCAGCAGCGCCCGGGGAGGGGAGCAGTTCTTC
TRBV6-5	TRBJ1-6	.	.	CASSYSRPGESYNSPLHF	TGTGCCAGCAGTTACTCGCGGCCAGGGGAATCCTATAATTCACCCCTCCACTTT
TRBV11-3	TRBJ1-2	few	.	CASSLDRGNGYTF	TGTGCCAGCAGCTTAGATCGGGGGAATGGCTACACCTTC
TRBV9	TRBJ1-1	.	.	CASSGSSAEAFF	TGTGCCAGCAGCGGGAGTTCGGCTGAAGCTTTCTTT
TRBV20-1	TRBJ2-3	many	.	CSASRGGTDTQYF	TGCAGTGCTAGCAGGGGAGGGACAGATACGCAGTATTTT
TRBV7-3	TRBJ2-2	many	.	CASSRNGGELFF	TGTGCCAGCAGCCGAAACGGCGGGGAGCTGTTTTTT
TRBV27	TRBJ2-2	many	.	CASSYMAGELFF	TGTGCCAGCAGTTATATGGCCGGGGAGCTGTTTTTT
TRBV7-2	TRBJ2-7	few	.	CASSLRPSIVYEQYF	TGTGCCAGCAGCCTACGACCCTCAATCGTCTACGAGCAGTACTTC
TRBV30	TRBJ1-6	.	TRBD1	CAWARGGVTNSPLHF	TGTGCCTGGGCCAGGGGGGGGGTGACGAATTCACCCCTCCACTTT
TRBV27	TRBJ2-6	few	.	CASSPQGFSGANVLTF	TGTGCCAGCAGTCCCCAGGGTTTCTCTGGGGCCAACGTCCTGACTTTC
TRBV29-1	TRBJ2-3	few	TRBD2	CSAKGGTSGSTDTQYF	TGCAGCGCCAAGGGTGGGACTAGCGGGAGCACAGATACGCAGTATTTT
TRBV19	TRBJ1-5	.	.	CASSGRDGSNQPQHF	TGTGCCAGTAGTGGCCGGGACGGCAGCAATCAGCCCCAGCATTTT
TRBV5-6	TRBJ2-7	.	.	CASSPRDPGSYEQYF	TGTGCCAGCAGCCCTAGGGACCCTGGCTCCTACGAGCAGTACTTC
TRBV19	TRBJ1-1	once	TRBD1	CASSIEPQGASWTEAFF	TGTGCCAGTAGTATAGAGCCTCAGGGGGCTAGTTGGACTGAAGCTTTCTTT
TRBV18	TRBJ2-7	many	.	CASSNGRGSYEQYF	TGTGCCAGCTCAAACGGCAGGGGCTCCTACGAGCAGTACTTC
TRBV5-1	TRBJ1-1	many	.	CASSLLGEAFF	TGCGCCAGCAGCTTGTTAGGTGAAGCTTTCTTT
TRBV28	TRBJ1-2	many	TRBD1	CASRRGDRVYGYTF	TGTGCCAGCAGAAGGGGGGACAGGGTCTATGGCTACACCTTC
TRBV27	TRBJ1-4	many	.	CASRQGGEKLFF	TGTGCCAGCAGACAAGGAGGAGAAAAACTGTTTTTT
TRBV7-2	TRBJ2-3	many	.	CASSLMGIDTQYF	TGTGCCAGCAGCTTAATGGGGATAGATACGCAGTATTTT
TRBV27	TRBJ2-7	.	.	CASSLYGQYF	TGTGCCAGCAGTCTCTACGGGCAGTACTTC
TRBV7-9	TRBJ2-7	.	.	CASSLYGKNEQYF	TGTGCCAGCAGCTTATATGGAAAGAACGAGCAGTACTTC
TRBV2	TRBJ2-1	many	.	CASSGIRGGDNEQFF	TGTGCCAGCAGTGGTATCCGGGGCGGCGACAATGAGCAGTTCTTC
TRBV15	TRBJ2-1	many	TRBD2	CATSRDPGLAGVPYVPHNEQFF	TGTGCCACCAGCAGAGATCCAGGCCTAGCGGGAGTACCCTACGTTCCCCACAATGAGCAGTTCTTC
TRBV7-6	TRBJ1-2	many	.	CASSLEWGQAGGGYTF	TGTGCCAGCAGCTTAGAATGGGGGCAGGCAGGCGGTGGCTACACCTTC
TRBV2	TRBJ2-2	.	.	CASRWTQNAGELFF	TGTGCCAGCAGGTGGACACAGAATGCCGGGGAGCTGTTTTTT
TRBV12-3/TRBV12-4	TRBJ1-1	few	.	CASRHGDTNTEAFF	TGTGCCAGCAGACATGGAGACACAAACACTGAAGCTTTCTTT
TRBV2	TRBJ2-3	many	TRBD2	CASSVLKDGTSGRQATQYF	TGTGCCAGCAGCGTACTAAAAGATGGGACTAGCGGGAGACAGGCAACGCAGTATTTT
TRBV24-1	TRBJ2-3	few	TRBD2	CASSGGGGGDTQYF	TGTGCCTCTTCGGGGGGGGGCGGTGGAGATACGCAGTATTTT
TRBV19	TRBJ1-1	.	TRBD1	CASTWDRDTEAFF	TGTGCCAGTACCTGGGACAGGGACACTGAAGCTTTCTTT
TRBV2	TRBJ1-2	many	.	CASSDGGHYGYTF	TGTGCCAGCAGTGACGGGGGCCACTATGGCTACACCTTC
TRBV2	TRBJ2-3	.	TRBD2	CASSDFVAGGPRDTQYF	TGTGCCAGCAGTGATTTTGTAGCGGGAGGGCCTCGTGATACGCAGTATTTT
TRBV28	TRBJ2-2	many	.	CASSLSIGELFF	TGTGCCAGCAGTTTATCTATCGGGGAGCTGTTTTTT
TRBV9	TRBJ2-1	many	TRBD2	CASSAGGGGTYNEQFF	TGTGCCAGCAGCGCGGGAGGCGGCGGGACCTACAATGAGCAGTTCTTC
TRBV5-1	TRBJ2-1	many	TRBD2	CASSGSGGGNEQFF	TGCGCCAGCAGCGGATCTGGGGGGGGCAATGAGCAGTTCTTC
TRBV7-3	TRBJ1-6	few	.	CASSPQVGGGNNSPLHF	TGTGCCAGCAGCCCTCAAGTCGGCGGGGGGAACAATTCACCCCTCCACTTT
TRBV2	TRBJ2-5	many	.	CASTRDWQETQYF	TGTGCCAGCACCCGGGACTGGCAAGAGACCCAGTACTTC
TRBV3-1	TRBJ2-3	many	.	CASSQDFGTDTQYF	TGTGCCAGCAGCCAAGATTTCGGCACAGATACGCAGTATTTT
TRBV20-1	TRBJ2-1	.	TRBD2	CSARAGRAGGSYNEQFF	TGCAGTGCTAGAGCGGGCCGAGCGGGAGGGTCCTACAATGAGCAGTTCTTC